Below, 20 T cell receptor beta chains from the same sample are listed, as sequenced in a study of CD8 T cells in Susac syndrome. RNA was extracted with the RNeasy kit, and a quantity of roughly 0.45 to 1 ug was reverse transcribed using random hexamers. TCRdb reprocessed the immunoSEQ multiplex PCR reads via MiXCR and lists one record per CDR3 protein. The data contain 150,000 to 200,000 distinct CDR3 sequences, 90% to 96% of them seen just once; the ten biggest clones take up approximately 0.09%. The sample taken for sequencing was CD4+ T cells from PBMCs. These receptors were taken from a human donor with multiple sclerosis.

This clonotype was seen a single time. The V and J genes are TRBV3-1 and TRBJ2-7; D not certain. CDR1 is LGHDT and CDR2 is YNNKEL in the germline V gene (reference sequence). This CDR3 is built from 13 residues. The V gene lost 3 bases and the J gene lost 8 bases, with 14 bases spanning the gap. CDR3: CASSQWVSFKQYF. In DNA, the CDR3 is TGTGCCAGCAGCCAGTGGGTTAGCTTCAAGCAGTACTTC.

The chain is built from TRBV5-1 and TRBJ2-6, with D possibly TRBD2 on 6 matching bases. V lost 2 bases and J 2 bases, leaving 20 bases between the germline ends. The CDR3 length is 19 residues. Germline V lookup: CDR1 SGHRS, CDR2 YFSETQ. The CDR3 reads CASSLVRDSQGAGANVLTF. The DNA of the CDR3 is TGCGCCAGCAGCTTAGTCCGGGACTCCCAAGGAGCTGGGGCCAACGTCCTGACTTTC.

The chain carries TRBV4-3 and TRBJ2-1; TRBD2 aligns across 10 bases. V gave up 5 bases and J gave up 8 bases; unmatched junction bases: 12. CDR1 is LGHNA, CDR2 YSLEER, per germline. The CDR3 totals 16 residues. The CDR3 protein is CASSMRLAGAGDEQFF. DNA for the CDR3: TGCGCCAGCAGCATGAGGCTAGCGGGGGCCGGGGATGAGCAGTTCTTC.

The rearrangement links TRBV23-1 to TRBJ1-4; D uncertain. TRBV23-1 is treated as an ORF (open reading frame) with a function not yet certain. V lost 10 bases and J 4 bases, leaving 13 bases between the germline ends. The CDR3 runs 13 residues. Here the CDR3 reads CAILEDVNEKLFF. As DNA, the CDR3 is TGCGCCATCCTAGAGGACGTTAATGAAAAACTGTTTTTT.

This chain connects TRBV11-2 to TRBJ1-1, with 9 bases matching TRBD1. CDR3 length: 16 residues. Germline V CDR1 and CDR2: SGHAT, FQNNGV. With 5 bases clipped from V and 4 bases from J, the junction kept 11 bases outside the gene matches. The CDR3 loop is CASSPLTGTGITEAFF. The DNA for the CDR3 is TGTGCCAGCAGCCCCTTAACCGGGACAGGGATCACTGAAGCTTTCTTT.

The V call is TRBV9, the J call TRBJ2-7; the D is unclear. The CDR3 has 14 amino acids. With 0 bases removed from V and 4 bases from J, the gap between germline ends came to 11 bases. CDR1 and CDR2 (germline): SGDLS, YYNGEE. CDR3 region: CASSVVEQSYEQYF. Written as DNA, the CDR3 is TGTGCCAGCAGCGTAGTTGAACAGTCGTACGAGCAGTACTTC.

V usage is TRBV9 and J usage is TRBJ1-4; TRBD1 aligns across 7 bases. Germline CDR1 reads SGDLS; CDR2 reads YYNGEE. The length of the CDR3 is 12 residues. Trimming cost V 4 bases and J 10 bases; bases outside gene matches: 4. The CDR3, as DNA: TGTGCCAGCAGCCCCCGACAGGGAAAACTGTTTTTT. As protein: CASSPRQGKLFF. Together with reference TRBV9 and TRBJ1-4, the CDR3 gives the full variable domain: DSGVTQTPKHLITATGQRVTLRCSPRSGDLSVYWYQQSLDQGLQFLIQYYNGEERAKGNILERFSAQQFPDLHSELNLSSLELGDSALYFCASSPRQGKLFFGSGTQLSVL.

The chain is built from TRBV11-2 and TRBJ2-5; 8 bases fit TRBD2. CDR3 length: 14 residues. V trimming: 1 base; J trimming: 7 bases; junction bases outside the gene matches: 5. Germline V gene lookup returns CDR1 SGHAT and CDR2 FQNNGV. The CDR3: CASSLAGGVSTQYF. The CDR3 DNA reads TGTGCCAGCAGCTTAGCGGGAGGGGTCTCGACCCAGTACTTC.

In its sample, this clonotype was seen a few times. The CDR3 region has the DNA TGTGCCAGCAGTCCCCGACAGGGGGCGAACACTGAAGCTTTCTTT. As protein: CASSPRQGANTEAFF. The rearrangement uses TRBV12-3 or TRBV12-4 and TRBJ1-1; 10 bases map to TRBD1. V lost 5 bases to trimming and J lost 1 base; unmatched junction nucleotides: 4. The CDR3 spans 15 residues.

The chain combines TRBV30 with TRBJ2-1; 14 bases are a match to TRBD2. The ends lost 2 bases at V and 4 bases at J; junction bases unmatched: 10. The CDR3 length is 18 residues. Germline values: CDR1 GTSNPN, CDR2 SVGIG (reference sequence). The CDR3 region is CAWSSPTSGGGIYNEQFF. DNA for the CDR3: TGTGCCTGGAGTTCCCCGACTAGCGGGGGGGGGATATACAATGAGCAGTTCTTC.

The J gene is TRBJ1-5, the V gene TRBV27; D is unclear. There are 16 residues in the CDR3. V was shortened by 0 bases and J by 0 bases, with 9 bases between the two germline ends. Germline CDR1 and CDR2: MNHEY and SMNVEV (reference sequence). The CDR3: CASSLSKSYSNQPQHF. The DNA of the CDR3 is TGTGCCAGCAGTTTATCCAAATCTTATAGCAATCAGCCCCAGCATTTT.

The chain has TRBV20-1 and TRBJ2-1, with TRBD2 matching 9 bases. This CDR3 is 19 amino acids long. CDR1 and CDR2 (germline): DFQATT, SNEGSKA (reference sequence). V shed 0 bases and J 1 base; nucleotides not matched to a gene: 13. The CDR3 region has the DNA TGCAGTGCTAGAGATAGGTGGTCTAGCGGGGCCCATTCCTACAATGAGCAGTTCTTC. Its protein is CSARDRWSSGAHSYNEQFF.

The V gene is TRBV4-3, the J gene TRBJ1-2; 8 bases match TRBD1. The V segment lost 0 bases and the J segment 7 bases; nucleotides outside the gene matches: 1. CDR3 length: 13 residues. CDR1 is LGHNA and CDR2 is YSLEER in the germline V gene. In DNA, the CDR3 is TGCGCCAGCAGCCAAGAGACAGGGGTTGGCTACACCTTC. Protein: CASSQETGVGYTF.

The V gene is TRBV7-2, the J gene TRBJ2-7; the match to TRBD2 covers 8 bases. CDR3 length equals 14 residues. The V and J ends lost 6 bases and 2 bases, in that order; junction bases with no gene match: 6. The V gene's germline CDR1 is SGHTA and CDR2 FQGNSA. CDR3 nucleotide sequence: TGTGCCAGCAGGAAATTAGCGGGGACCTACGAGCAGTACTTC. Translation: CASRKLAGTYEQYF. Using reference TRBV7-2 and TRBJ2-7 for the parts outside the CDR3, the full variable domain is GAGVSQSPSNKVTEKGKDVELRCDPISGHTALYWYRQSLGQGLEFLIYFQGNSAPDKSGLPSDRFSAERTGGSVSTLTIQRTQQEDSAVYLCASRKLAGTYEQYFGPGTRLTVT.

This clonotype turned up a few times. The chain joins TRBV18 to TRBJ2-1; D remains ambiguous. Germline V gives CDR1 KGHSH, CDR2 LQKENI. The CDR3 spans 11 residues. Trimming removed 3 bases from V and 8 bases from J, with 5 bases in between. The DNA for the CDR3 is TGTGCCAGCTCACCGAGTGATGAGCAGTTCTTC. Amino acids: CASSPSDEQFF.

The chain links TRBV29-1 to TRBJ1-1; D gene ambiguous. V was cut by 6 bases and J by 6 bases, with 11 bases left in between. Germline V CDR1 and CDR2: SQVTM, ANQGSEA. The CDR3 totals 11 residues. The CDR3 DNA sequence: TGCAGCGTCCCGTTCGGGGCTGAAGCTTTCTTT. Translation gives CSVPFGAEAFF. Variable domain in full (rest from reference TRBV29-1 and TRBJ1-1): SAVISQKPSRDICQRGTSLTIQCQVDSQVTMMFWYRQQPGQSLTLIATANQGSEATYESGFVIDKFPISRPNLTFSTLTVSNMSPEDSSIYLCSVPFGAEAFFGQGTRLTVV.

This chain connects TRBV6-1 to TRBJ1-5, with TRBD1 matching over 10 bases. V shed 3 bases, J shed 3 bases, and the junction held 8 bases outside the gene matches. The germline V gene has CDR1 MNHNS and CDR2 SASEGT. The CDR3 spans 17 residues. The CDR3 here is CASSEAPGQGFNQPQHF. CDR3 in DNA: TGTGCCAGCAGTGAGGCCCCGGGACAGGGGTTCAATCAGCCCCAGCATTTT.

The chain is built from TRBV20-1 and TRBJ2-1; 11 bases map to TRBD2. This CDR3 has 13 amino acids. The germline CDR1 and CDR2 sequences are DFQATT and SNEGSKA (reference sequence). CDR3 DNA sequence: TGCAGCATTGGACTAGCGGGCTCAAATGAGCAGTTCTTC. Amino acids: CSIGLAGSNEQFF.

The V and J genes are TRBV24-1 and TRBJ2-1; TRBD1 aligns across 9 bases. The CDR3 totals 17 residues. The germline V gene has CDR1 KGHDR and CDR2 SFDVKD. J gave up 3 bases and V 4 bases, and 9 bases lay outside the gene matches. CDR3 sequence reads: CATSDRTGTGIYNEQFF. The CDR3 bases are TGTGCCACCAGTGACCGCACCGGGACAGGGATCTACAATGAGCAGTTCTTC.

The chain recombines TRBV29-1 with TRBJ2-3; 10 positions agree with TRBD1. V was pared by 3 bases and J by 4 bases, with 7 bases of the junction left unmatched. CDR1 and CDR2 (germline): SQVTM, ANQGSEA. The CDR3 contains 15 residues. CDR3 nucleotides: TGCAGCGTTGAGTTGACAGGGGGCCTTTCAGATACGCAGTATTTT. It specifies CSVELTGGLSDTQYF.